This T cell receptor beta chain was captured by sequencing in a study of T cells in Graves' hyperthyroidism and ophthalmopathy. Across the whole study: The authors collected peripheral blood at initial diagnosis, before any treatment.

The CDR3 is 14 amino acids. Trimming removed 4 bases at V and 9 bases at J, with 19 bases between. Germline V gene sequence: CDR1 SGDLS, CDR2 YYNGEE. Points from the study as a whole: In the blood, most expanded thyroid clonotypes above 0.001 appeared as well.

Regions amplified from RNA transcripts were the TCR beta CDR3 regions. A first-round RT-PCR of the TCR CDR3 used the HTBI primer set. Using its own MiXCR run on the multiplex PCR reads, TCRdb lists one record per CDR3 protein. Here the sample spans a few hundred thousand distinct CDR3 sequences, roughly an eighth being singletons. The table lists this clonotype with a few counts. Its matching antigen is unknown. The patients, who ranged from 18 to 65 in age, presented with newly diagnosed hyperthyroidism lasting under 2 months. Sequencing was performed on blood. The origin of this receptor is a woman aged 18-29 years with Graves' hyperthyroidism. The rearrangement joins TRBV9 to TRBJ1-1; D may be TRBD1 (6 bases). The CDR3 nucleotides are TGTGCCAGCAGCCCGGGAGGGGGGGCTGGCAAAGCTTTCTTT. Protein: CASSPGGGAGKAFF.